The rows below give T cell receptor beta chains drawn from one sample of a study of cytomegalovirus exposure and HLA in healthy donors. TCRdb keeps only in-frame clones here, not all; method: immunoSEQ multiplex PCR. The sample consists of some 110,000 clones, around 94% of them appearing once. Sequencing input: PBMCs. These receptors were obtained from a woman between 18 and 29 years old in good health and CMV-seronegative. Each CDR3 is given with its conserved first and last residue. The D gene is left open where the match is weak. A row's size may be missing; if present it is once, few, many or a size class.

abundance: .; v_gene: TRBV5-1; j_gene: TRBJ1-3; d_gene: .; CDR3nt: TGCGCCAGCAGCTTGGGGACAGACGGAAACACCATATATTTT; CDR3aa: CASSLGTDGNTIYF
abundance: once; v_gene: TRBV18; j_gene: TRBJ2-7; d_gene: .; CDR3nt: TGTGCCAGCTCACCCCCGGGGGTCTCCTACGAGCAGTACTTC; CDR3aa: CASSPPGVSYEQYF
abundance: .; v_gene: TRBV5-1; j_gene: TRBJ1-6; d_gene: TRBD1; CDR3nt: TGCGCCAGCAGCTTGGGCAACCGGGACAGGTGGAGCTCCTATAATTCACCCCTCCACTTT; CDR3aa: CASSLGNRDRWSSYNSPLHF
abundance: .; v_gene: TRBV28; j_gene: TRBJ2-5; d_gene: TRBD2; CDR3nt: TGTGCCAGCAGTTCTCCGAGCGGGGGCCCTCGGACCCAGTACTTC; CDR3aa: CASSSPSGGPRTQYF
abundance: .; v_gene: TRBV30; j_gene: TRBJ1-4; d_gene: TRBD1; CDR3nt: TGTGCCTGGAGTGGACAGGGGTCTACAACTAATGAAAAACTGTTTTTT; CDR3aa: CAWSGQGSTTNEKLFF
abundance: .; v_gene: TRBV6-5; j_gene: TRBJ1-2; d_gene: .; CDR3nt: TGTGCCAGCAGTTACATTCAGGGGAGCGGCTACACCTTC; CDR3aa: CASSYIQGSGYTF
abundance: .; v_gene: TRBV2; j_gene: TRBJ2-1; d_gene: .; CDR3nt: TGTGCCCGCAACAGGGCGGGGGCACCCCTTGAGCAGTTCTTC; CDR3aa: CARNRAGAPLEQFF
abundance: .; v_gene: TRBV19; j_gene: TRBJ1-1; d_gene: TRBD1; CDR3nt: TGTGCCAGTAGTATTGACAGGGGGAACACTGAAGCTTTCTTT; CDR3aa: CASSIDRGNTEAFF
abundance: .; v_gene: TRBV6-1; j_gene: TRBJ2-3; d_gene: .; CDR3nt: TGTGCCAGCAGTGAGATTAGGGACATGAGCACAGATACGCAGTATTTT; CDR3aa: CASSEIRDMSTDTQYF
abundance: .; v_gene: TRBV10-3; j_gene: TRBJ1-1; d_gene: .; CDR3nt: TGTGCCATCAGTGCCGCGGGGGGGCAGACTGAAGCTTTCTTT; CDR3aa: CAISAAGGQTEAFF
abundance: .; v_gene: TRBV19; j_gene: TRBJ1-5; d_gene: .; CDR3nt: TGTGCCAGTAGTCCGCTACAGGCTAATCAGCCCCAGCATTTT; CDR3aa: CASSPLQANQPQHF
abundance: .; v_gene: TRBV2; j_gene: TRBJ2-1; d_gene: TRBD2; CDR3nt: TGTGCCAGCAGGGAAACGCGGGAGTCCTACAATGAGCAGTTCTTC; CDR3aa: CASRETRESYNEQFF
abundance: .; v_gene: TRBV28; j_gene: TRBJ1-1; d_gene: .; CDR3nt: TGTGCCAGCGGCCCGCAAACTGAAGCTTTCTTT; CDR3aa: CASGPQTEAFF
abundance: .; v_gene: TRBV5-4; j_gene: TRBJ2-1; d_gene: .; CDR3nt: TGTGCCAGCAGCCTAACTACAGGTTTTAGCTCCTACAATGAGCAGTTCTTC; CDR3aa: CASSLTTGFSSYNEQFF
abundance: .; v_gene: TRBV6-6; j_gene: TRBJ2-2; d_gene: TRBD2; CDR3nt: TGTGCCAGCAGTTACGCATTTGGGGGGGCCGGGGAGCTGTTTTTT; CDR3aa: CASSYAFGGAGELFF